This T cell receptor (beta chain) was documented in a study of cytomegalovirus exposure and HLA in healthy donors (dated by TCRdb to 2017 to 2019). The study in broad terms: In an earlier analysis of roughly 590 of the donors, 276 Gb of sequence data and some 100 million unique TCR beta sequences from about 180 million T cells were reported. All discovery cohort repertoires had been generated on a single sequencing platform. Along with the approximately 700-subject first cohort, a separate validation cohort of some 130 different subjects was used. A later genetic analysis took genome-wide SNP genotypes for about 65% of the roughly 670 donors and used that subset as a discovery cohort. An earlier analysis of several hundred of the donors applied high-throughput TCR beta sequencing to assess whether each TCR beta V gene segment acted as functional or pseudogenic. Among around 400 genotyped donors of the cohort, an average of around 250,000 unique TCR beta nucleotide sequences was sequenced per donor, of which about 20% were non-productive. HLA typing included class I and class II loci at four-digit resolution. Four or five DR-DQ haplotypes were handled as single units for association and clustering because linkage in the cohort was strong. A later analysis re-analyzed previously published TCR beta repertoires from 500 to 700 donors and added high-resolution HLA genotyping to study TCR occurrence patterns. Donor age, sex, ethnicity and CMV serostatus were collected together with the repertoire data. Typing coverage varied by locus: roughly 629-640 donors for A, B, C, DRB1 and DQB1; some 520 for DQA1; 606 for DPA1; about 450 for DPB1. An early release that covered fewer than 750 HLA-typed donors contained about 290 gigabases of sequencing data and 65 million to 100 million unique TCR sequences. The later analysis used no new phenotypic data to find candidate immune exposures, relying instead on TCR beta sequences and their occurrence across donors. To predict cytomegalovirus infection status, the study brought together high-throughput TCR immunosequencing, statistical association of individual TCRs with disease status, and machine learning. The genetic ancestry cluster associated with self-reported Caucasian donors included 65% to 90% of the roughly 360 genotyped donors. The T cell repertoires of under 750 subjects were profiled by immunosequencing and related to cytomegalovirus serostatus. The study aimed to test whether cataloging public T cell receptors could reveal signatures of past pathogen exposure.

Overall study outcomes, separate from this receptor: A later analysis reported that several top co-occurrence clusters appeared linked to parvovirus B19, influenza, CMV and Epstein-Barr virus. Specific HLA alleles were associated with 15,000 to 20,000 TCR beta sequences at a false discovery rate of 0.05 in a later analysis. Compared with the approximately 670-donor mean, donors in an Asian-associated ancestry cluster had fewer N-insertions in productive TCRs, according to a later genetic analysis. When HLA alleles, especially DR and DQ, strongly co-occurred, TCR associations were difficult to assign to individual alleles. CMV serostatus was the only immune exposure information available for the cohort. Only TCR beta chains were sequenced in this cohort, and the absence of alpha or paired-chain data limited detectable features. Approximately 16 rarely observed V segments, including chromosome 9 orphons, were excluded from the earlier analysis of approximately 500 of the donors because counts were too low. Linkage disequilibrium might explain the correlated functional status among segregating V segments, but an unknown experimental factor could not be ruled out. A cluster of highly shared sequence variants was judged likely to be a technical artifact of the sequencing pipeline. It was suggested by the authors that the approach could potentially be generalized to other disease states and immunological phenotypes. A further reported finding was that TCR beta sequences accurately predicted the HLA-A and HLA-B alleles for most subjects in the first cohort. An earlier analysis of approximately 540 of the donors showed that most TCR beta V segments appeared in productive rearrangements either about 90% or about 30% of the time, which broadly matched IMGT annotations. While some public TCRs were present in many individuals, most TCR sequences turned up only very rarely across donors. Compared with equally common non-associated chains, HLA-associated TCR beta chains in a later analysis were more clonally expanded and had lower generation probabilities. Sequencing depth was assumed to be roughly uniform across donors in the presence/absence analyses, though that assumption may not hold. In a later genetic analysis, a missense DCLRE1C variant was associated with V-gene and J-gene trimming of TCR beta chains, and the association was replicated in an independent cohort. In vitro tests confirmed that three of the cytomegalovirus-associated TCR beta chains recognize cytomegalovirus antigens. According to a later analysis, TCR association rates differed among HLA loci, with DRB1 alleles showing the most associated TCRs and HLA-C alleles showing the fewest. Because HLA typing was missing for some donors at each locus, association tests included only the typed subset. A total of 150 to 200 TCR beta chains were listed by the study as associated with cytomegalovirus. A later analysis found that most CMV-associated TCR beta chains appeared HLA-restricted, with HLA associations seemingly driven largely by CMV exposure. The classifier was reported to diagnose cytomegalovirus status with high specificity and sensitivity in both the original and validation cohorts.

Library creation used the immunoSEQ multiplex PCR assay. For the multiplex PCR, a mixture combining 60 forward primers for TCR Vbeta segments and 13 reverse primers for TCR Jbeta segments was used. The CDR3 region of rearranged TCR beta genes was amplified from genomic DNA by a multiplex PCR assay. The amplified TCR beta libraries were sequenced on the Illumina HiSeq System as 87-base-pair reads. The original pipeline was this. A later analysis tallied 80 million to 95 million unique TCR beta chains across the 666 repertoires, and approximately 12 million of those chains were shared by two or more donors. Raw reads were error-corrected and collapsed into unique sequences with a nearest-neighbor algorithm that merged closely related sequences to remove PCR and sequencing errors. To assign V, D and J gene segments, CDR3 sequences were aligned to IMGT reference sequences. For a sequence to be retained, a match of at least six nucleotides was required to both a V gene segment and a J gene segment. A rearrangement was called productive if the CDR3 had no stop codons and remained in frame with V and J, and every other rearrangement was called non-productive. Following IMGT convention, CDR3 was defined as the stretch from the second conserved V-encoded cysteine to the conserved J-encoded phenylalanine. In an earlier analysis of more than 550 of the donors, sequences lacking an unambiguous match to a single V gene segment were excluded. In an earlier analysis of 500 to 750 of the donors, V segments were called functional above 56.7% productive rearrangements and were called segregating when the between-donor standard deviation exceeded 5%. A statistical classification framework was built for diagnosing cytomegalovirus status from the catalog of TCR beta chain sequences. In a later analysis, TCR nucleotide sequences were compared against IMGT/GENE-DB human TR gene sequences so that V and J genes could be assigned. A later analysis assigned CDR3 sequences and most-parsimonious VDJ recombination scenarios with the TCRdist pipeline. In a later analysis, every TCR beta chain was defined by the combination of its CDR3 amino acid sequence and its V-gene family, and reads without a unique V-gene family were dropped. To address suspected cross-contamination and a sequencing artifact, a later analysis removed approximately 590 highly shared, low-generation-probability nucleotide sequences. A later analysis calculated a clonal expansion index for each public chain from normalized within-repertoire ranks of inferred template counts. Generation probabilities in a later analysis came from a VDJ recombination model fitted to out-of-frame rearrangements, and those results were checked against IGoR. A later analysis scored TCR-TCR, TCR-HLA and TCR-CMV co-occurrence with hypergeometric tests, applying a repertoire-size bias correction to TCR pairs. In a later analysis, false discovery rates were estimated by permuting HLA or CMV assignments 20 times. In a later analysis, co-occurring TCRs were grouped using DBSCAN, and TCRdist sequence similarity was added for clustering within HLA-allele-positive subsets. For co-occurrence clustering, repertoires with fewer than 30,000 or more than 120,000 public chains were excluded, along with several repertoires with anomalous nucleotide sharing. Sourced from immuneACCESS, this table was stored by TCRdb with only in-frame sequences that have V and J called. A share of the clones is absent; for the studies checked, an unresolved V gene accounts for under half, and the remainder has no known explanation. V and J calls and clone size are those listed in that table; D and trimming were worked out from the DNA. The sample table records around 150,000 clones; more than 70% of these occur just once. The ten top clones hold around 6.6% of the sample.

Concerning this clone itself: Its antigen is currently not known. Base-call qualities are not available, and no considerably larger clone is one nucleotide away. Other DNA sequences from this sample encode an identical CDR3 as well.

The cohort was made up of several hundred healthy bone marrow donors. Cohort members were all nominally healthy when sampled, although unrecorded immune exposures were likely present. The donor was CMV seropositive and was included in the group of 290 or so seropositive cohort members. A peripheral blood sample was provided by each donor, and peripheral blood mononuclear cells were used for TCR beta sequencing. Genomic DNA extraction from the blood cell samples was performed with the Qiagen DNeasy Blood Extraction Kit. The origin of this receptor is a male donor in good health and CMV-seropositive. Sample: PBMCs.

CDR3 region: CASSLETGVAYEQYF. The DNA sequence follows: TGTGCCAGCAGTTTGGAGACAGGGGTGGCCTACGAGCAGTACTTC. Here the chain combines TRBV27 and TRBJ2-5; 8 nucleotides in the junction match TRBD1. The J call may be in error: the DNA end matches TRBJ2-7 better. The CDR3 holds 15 amino acids from the cysteine to the phenylalanine. CDR3 DNA is the only sequence kept; it has 45 bases, read in frame from the first base. CDR1 MNHEY and CDR2 SMNVEV are derived from the germline V gene (reference sequence).